The rows below give T cell receptor beta chains drawn from one sample of a study of CD8 T cells in Susac syndrome. TCRdb reanalysed the immunoSEQ multiplex PCR reads using MiXCR and keeps one entry per CDR3 protein. This table holds 85,000 to 90,000 distinct CDR3 sequences, over 80% found once. The sequencing sample was made of CD8+ T cells from PBMCs. The origin of the receptors is a human donor in good health. Both conserved end residues are part of each CDR3. Fields, in order: V gene, J gene, CDR3 protein.

>TRBV6-5|TRBJ2-7
CATRLGPYEQYF
>TRBV7-8|TRBJ2-3
CAIWGTDTQYF
>TRBV15|TRBJ1-5
CATSRGGGGGNQPQHF
>TRBV9|TRBJ2-1
CASSVVGGTDEQFF
>TRBV7-9|TRBJ2-7
CASSLQAGGTYEQYF
>TRBV9|TRBJ1-1
CASSVAGTRDTEAFF
>TRBV3-1|TRBJ2-5
CASSQRVGSELAETQYF
>TRBV2|TRBJ2-5
CASSASSRETQYF
>TRBV4-1|TRBJ2-2
CASSSMAGESGELFF
>TRBV20-1|TRBJ2-7
CSAGPGAYYEQYF
>TRBV20-1|TRBJ2-7
CSAIPRQTYEQYF
>TRBV20-1|TRBJ2-1
CSARVLAGIYNEQFF
>TRBV9|TRBJ2-7
CASSEGGYEQYF
>TRBV11-2|TRBJ2-7
CASSLDFDRAYEQYF
>TRBV27|TRBJ2-1
CASSFRSGGRPYNEQFF